The source of this T cell receptor (beta chain) is a study of blood T cell repertoires in COVID-19. Study details: The origin of the acute and convalescent COVID-19 samples was the United States, Italy and Spain. PBMCs, B-cell-depleted T cells, or T cells were the source of the cDNA or gDNA that made up the material.

The CDR3 covers 13 residues. Germline loops: CDR1 SEHNR, CDR2 FQNEAQ (reference sequence). V lost 5 bases and J lost 7; bases outside the gene matches: 7. The assay was immunoSEQ multiplex PCR, and TCRdb's table has in-frame clones only and misses some. The table has under 250,000 clones, approximately 86% seen once. This chain links TRBV7-9 with TRBJ1-2, with TRBD1 matching over 7 bases. This TCR was sampled from a man older than 75 with acute or convalescent COVID-19. The sequencing sample was made of peripheral blood. CDR3 coding DNA: TGTGCCAGCAGCCCGCGGGACAGCTCTGGCTACACCTTC. Protein product: CASSPRDSSGYTF.